A selection of T cell receptor beta chains follows, all from one sample in a study of blood T cell repertoires in COVID-19. The protocol was immunoSEQ multiplex PCR, while the TCRdb copy is restricted to in-frame clones and leaves out a portion. This sample has under 450,000 clones; approximately 88% occur once, and the top ten carry roughly 12%. Source material: peripheral blood. The receptors derive from a woman in her forties or fifties with COVID-19, enrolled during active disease. CDR3s include the opening cysteine and the closing phenylalanine or tryptophan. The order of the fields is J gene, V gene, CDR3 length, CDR3 protein.

>TRBJ1-1|TRBV28|13
CASSTLTPPEAFF
>TRBJ2-1|TRBV2|12
CASRKGRNEQFF
>TRBJ2-1|TRBV5-6|15
CASSLGGGQNNEQFF
>TRBJ2-2|TRBV19|14
CASSIQQNTGELFF
>TRBJ1-2|TRBV7-9|16
CASSFDTPVDSSGYTF
>TRBJ2-2|TRBV5-1|16
CASSLRGREGTGELFF
>TRBJ1-1|TRBV12-5|18
CASGLVYATDRGSTEAFF
>TRBJ2-1|TRBV28|14
CAIYRGGSYNEQFF
>TRBJ1-4|TRBV5-1|13
CASTAEAGEKLFF
>TRBJ1-6|TRBV27|15
CASSPERSYNSPLHF
>TRBJ1-1|TRBV28|12
CASSSINTEAFF
>TRBJ2-3|TRBV7-6|15
CASSLEAGDTDTQYF
>TRBJ2-2|TRBV5-1|16
CASSFGAGTGAGELFF
>TRBJ2-1|TRBV6-1|18
CASSGGQGSIPAYNEQFF
>TRBJ2-7|TRBV7-6|17
CASSLLASTTRSYEQYF